Below are 25 T cell receptor beta chains sequenced from a single sample in a study of OX40 agonist ivuxolimab in advanced cancers. Assay used: immunoSEQ multiplex PCR; TCRdb lists only in-frame clones, some missing. The sample holds over 40,000 clones; about 86% are singletons and the top ten take about 3.1%. The sample was CD4+ or CD8+ T cells sorted from blood, taken in a trial of the OX40 agonist ivuxolimab. These receptors were taken from an adult with an advanced solid tumor such as melanoma, head and neck, liver or kidney cancer.

This chain links TRBV7-6 with TRBJ2-5; D remains unclear. Trimming pared 5 bases from V and 5 bases from J, leaving 9 bases between. This CDR3 is built from 12 residues. Germline V gene lookup returns CDR1 SGHVS and CDR2 FNYEAQ. CDR3 protein: CASSLEVETQYF. The CDR3 coding sequence is TGTGCCAGCAGCCTAGAGGTGGAGACCCAGTACTTC.

The rearrangement links TRBV18 to TRBJ1-1, with TRBD1 identical over 7 bases. With 5 bases clipped from V and 1 base from J, the junction kept 10 bases outside the gene matches. The CDR3 runs 16 residues. Germline-derived CDR1 and CDR2 are KGHSH and LQKENI. CDR3 protein: CASSYRQGGSNTEAFF. In nucleotides, the CDR3 is TGTGCCAGCTCATATCGACAGGGAGGGTCGAACACTGAAGCTTTCTTT. The whole variable domain, filled in from reference TRBV18 and TRBJ1-1, reads NAGVMQNPRHLVRRRGQEARLRCSPMKGHSHVYWYRQLPEEGLKFMVYLQKENIIDESGMPKERFSAEFPKEGPSILRIQQVVRGDSAAYFCASSYRQGGSNTEAFFGQGTRLTVV.

The rearrangement uses TRBV7-2 and TRBJ2-7, with 7 bases lining up with TRBD1. Per germline, CDR1 SGHTA and CDR2 FQGNSA. The CDR3 is 15 amino acids. Trimming took 5 bases from V and 2 from J; bases not matched to a gene: 9. CDR3 loop: CASSPTGALAYEQYF. CDR3 nucleotides: TGTGCCAGCAGCCCCACAGGGGCGCTTGCCTACGAGCAGTACTTC.

The chain employs TRBV18 and TRBJ1-4; TRBD1 aligns across 7 bases. V shed 2 bases and J 7 bases; nucleotides not matched to a gene: 1. Germline V gene data show CDR1 as KGHSH and CDR2 as LQKENI. This CDR3 is 13 amino acids long. The CDR3 loop is CASSPRGLEKLFF. In DNA, the CDR3 is TGTGCCAGCTCACCAAGGGGGCTTGAAAAACTGTTTTTT.

For the CDR3, the DNA is TGTGCCAGCAGCTTTTGGGGCTTAGACGGCTACACCTTC. Protein product: CASSFWGLDGYTF. This chain connects TRBV5-6 to TRBJ1-2; D is perhaps TRBD1 (5 bases). This CDR3 region has 13 residues. CDR1 is SGHDT, CDR2 YYEEEE, per germline. V was trimmed by 2 bases and J by 8 bases, leaving 13 bases between them.

This clone was detected a few times. The chain joins TRBV11-2 to TRBJ2-7; D is perhaps TRBD2 (5 bases). The CDR3 extends over 13 amino acids. The V end lost 5 bases, the J end lost 3 bases, and 11 bases lay between the germline ends. From germline, CDR1 is SGHAT and CDR2 FQNNGV. The CDR3: CASSPRGFYEQYF. The CDR3 nucleotides read TGTGCCAGCAGCCCCCGAGGGTTCTACGAGCAGTACTTC. Drawing the rest from reference TRBV11-2 and TRBJ2-7, the complete variable domain is EAGVAQSPRYKIIEKRQSVAFWCNPISGHATLYWYQQILGQGPKLLIQFQNNGVVDDSQLPKDRFSAERLKGVDSTLKIQPAKLEDSAVYLCASSPRGFYEQYFGPGTRLTVT.

The genes are TRBV7-2 and TRBJ2-5, with 8 bases aligning to TRBD1. The CDR3 sequence is 14 residues long. Germline loops: CDR1 SGHTA, CDR2 FQGNSA. V trimming: 5 bases; J trimming: 5 bases; junction bases outside the gene matches: 7. The CDR3 protein is CASSPGQGRETQYF. The CDR3 DNA reads as TGTGCCAGCAGCCCCGGACAGGGACGGGAGACCCAGTACTTC.

This rearrangement joins TRBV29-1 to TRBJ2-1, with D perhaps TRBD1 or TRBD2 (5 bases each). The CDR3 runs to 14 residues. Germline loops: CDR1 SQVTM, CDR2 ANQGSEA. V was trimmed by 2 bases and J by 8 bases, leaving 16 bases between them. CDR3 residues: CSVEYPGRFDEQFF. The DNA of the CDR3 is TGCAGCGTTGAATACCCAGGGAGATTCGATGAGCAGTTCTTC.

The sample holds a few counts of this clone. The chain combines TRBV7-2 with TRBJ1-2, with D hard to call. Trimming removed 5 bases from V and 4 bases from J, with 8 bases in between. The CDR3 spans 12 residues. The V gene's germline CDR1 is SGHTA and CDR2 FQGNSA. CDR3 protein: CASSRVGYGYTF. In nucleotides, the CDR3 is TGTGCCAGCAGCAGGGTTGGCTATGGCTACACCTTC. The complete variable domain, with remaining parts taken from reference TRBV7-2 and TRBJ1-2, reads GAGVSQSPSNKVTEKGKDVELRCDPISGHTALYWYRQSLGQGLEFLIYFQGNSAPDKSGLPSDRFSAERTGGSVSTLTIQRTQQEDSAVYLCASSRVGYGYTFGSGTRLTVV.

The rearrangement links TRBV11-2 to TRBJ2-3; no clear D gene. The CDR3 totals 19 residues. V was pared by 2 bases and J by 5 bases, with 26 bases between. Germline V gene sequence: CDR1 SGHAT, CDR2 FQNNGV. The CDR3 loop reads CASSLFFVLDVGVGDTQYF. In DNA, the CDR3 is TGTGCCAGCAGCTTATTTTTTGTTTTGGACGTAGGAGTGGGAGATACGCAGTATTTT.

The chain links TRBV19 to TRBJ1-6; the D gene is possibly TRBD1 (6 bases). Trimming removed 5 bases from V and 7 bases from J, with 18 bases in between. CDR3 length equals 16 residues. Germline lookup yields CDR1 LNHDA and CDR2 SQIVND (reference sequence). CDR3 protein: CASSVLKGVGNSPLHF. As DNA, the CDR3 is TGTGCCAGTAGTGTCCTCAAGGGGGTTGGAAATTCACCCCTCCACTTT.

This clone was counted a single time. Here the CDR3 DNA reads TGTGCCAGTATAGGGAAGGGGAGCACTGAAGCTTTCTTT. This gives the protein CASIGKGSTEAFF. V is TRBV19 and J is TRBJ1-1; D possibly corresponds to TRBD1 (5 bases). The CDR3 runs to 13 residues. The germline CDR1 and CDR2 sequences are LNHDA and SQIVND (reference sequence). Trimming removed 7 bases from V and 4 bases from J, with 13 bases in between.

The chain couples TRBV7-7 to TRBJ2-5; D is possibly TRBD1 or TRBD2 (5 bases each). V shed 5 bases and J shed 0 bases, with 7 bases lying between them. The CDR3 is 13 amino acids. Germline values: CDR1 SSHAT, CDR2 FNYEAQ (reference sequence). This CDR3 is CASSPGHQETQYF. The CDR3 DNA reads as TGTGCCAGCAGCCCGGGACACCAAGAGACCCAGTACTTC.

This chain links TRBV6-5 with TRBJ1-5, with D tentatively TRBD1 (5 bases). The ends were cut back, 4 bases at V and 7 bases at J, with 11 bases in the middle. The CDR3 runs 13 residues. Per germline, CDR1 MNHEY and CDR2 SVGAGI. CDR3 sequence: CASSSFGGQPQHF. The CDR3 nucleotides are TGTGCCAGCAGTTCGTTCGGGGGACAGCCCCAGCATTTT.

The table lists this clone with a few counts. The gene calls are TRBV7-9 and TRBJ1-4, with a weak D call TRBD1 (5 bases). Trimming shortened V by 8 bases and J by 5 bases, and 9 bases separated the two germline ends. CDR3 size: 12 residues. Germline V gives CDR1 SEHNR, CDR2 FQNEAQ (reference sequence). The CDR3 nucleotides read TGTGCCAGCCAGAGGGGAAATGAAAAACTGTTTTTT. Amino acids: CASQRGNEKLFF.

This clone has a single count. The chain links TRBV14 to TRBJ1-2, with D possibly being TRBD1 (6 bases). V shed 4 bases and J shed 7 bases, with 13 bases lying between them. Germline CDR1 and CDR2: SGHDN and FVKESK. The CDR3 has 13 residues. CDR3 DNA sequence: TGTGCCAGCAGCCCCGAAAGGGGGACTGGCTACACCTTC. Its protein is CASSPERGTGYTF.

In DNA form, the CDR3 reads TGTGCCAGCAGTTATTCGGACAGGGCAGGAGGAAACACCATATATTTT. It yields the protein CASSYSDRAGGNTIYF. The chain employs TRBV6-5 and TRBJ1-3; 8 bases are a match to TRBD1. Looked up from germline, CDR1 is MNHEY and CDR2 is SVGAGI. The CDR3 is made up of 16 amino acids. After removal of 3 bases from V and 4 bases from J, the junction contained 8 bases not matched to a gene.

This sequence joins TRBV7-9 and TRBJ1-1, with TRBD1 matching 10 bases. Germline-derived CDR1 and CDR2 are SEHNR and FQNEAQ (reference sequence). The CDR3 contains 15 residues. Losses at the gene ends were 3 bases for V and 5 bases for J; bases not matched to a gene: 6. CDR3 sequence reads: CASSFWTGGLTEAFF. The CDR3 coding sequence is TGTGCCAGCAGCTTCTGGACAGGGGGGCTAACTGAAGCTTTCTTT.

The CDR3 is CSAAGGGETQYF. The CDR3 region has the DNA TGCAGCGCCGCAGGGGGCGGGGAGACCCAGTACTTC. The chain links TRBV29-1 to TRBJ2-5; TRBD1 matches 8 bases. This CDR3 contains 12 residues. Unmatched junction bases numbered 6, after V lost 7 bases and J lost 5 bases. In germline, CDR1 is SQVTM, CDR2 ANQGSEA.

This clone was detected only a few times. The rearrangement joins TRBV6-6 to TRBJ1-2, with 7 bases fitting TRBD1. The CDR3 length is 14 residues. From germline, CDR1 is MNHNY and CDR2 SVGAGI (reference sequence). V lost 6 bases, J lost 8 bases, and 12 bases stayed unmatched. The CDR3: CASSRVEGAMGYTF. CDR3 sequence (DNA): TGTGCCAGCAGCCGGGTGGAGGGGGCAATGGGCTACACCTTC.

This clone was picked up one time. The chain uses TRBV19 and TRBJ2-5; tentative D call: TRBD1 (7 bases). Germline V lookup: CDR1 LNHDA, CDR2 SQIVND (reference sequence). The CDR3 extends over 15 amino acids. Trimming removed 4 bases from V and 4 bases from J, with 16 bases in between. CDR3 DNA sequence: TGTGCCAGTAGTAGCCAGGGGGGAGGTGGAGAGACCCAGTACTTC. Translation gives CASSSQGGGGETQYF.

The DNA for the CDR3 is TGTGCCAGCAGTGACTCCGCGGCCTACGAGCAGTACTTC. Residues: CASSDSAAYEQYF. The chain recombines TRBV25-1 with TRBJ2-7, with unresolved D. Trimming took 3 bases from V and 2 from J, leaving 8 bases between them. Per germline, CDR1 MGHDK and CDR2 SYGVNS. The CDR3 sequence is 13 residues long.

DNA of the CDR3: TGTGCCAGCAGCGTAGCTTGGGGACAGCAGGAGACCCAGTACTTC. Protein: CASSVAWGQQETQYF. The J gene is TRBJ2-5, the V gene TRBV9, with 7 bases that match TRBD1. Trimming took 0 bases from V and 5 from J; bases not matched to a gene: 7. Germline lookup yields CDR1 SGDLS and CDR2 YYNGEE. The CDR3 is 15 amino acids. Variable domain in full (rest from reference TRBV9 and TRBJ2-5): DSGVTQTPKHLITATGQRVTLRCSPRSGDLSVYWYQQSLDQGLQFLIQYYNGEERAKGNILERFSAQQFPDLHSELNLSSLELGDSALYFCASSVAWGQQETQYFGPGTRLLVL.

V usage is TRBV7-6 and J usage is TRBJ2-3; no clear D gene. The CDR3 covers 16 residues. Germline V gene data show CDR1 as SGHVS and CDR2 as FNYEAQ. The ends were cut back, 1 base at V and 2 bases at J, with 13 bases in the middle. CDR3 amino acids: CASSLESLAHTDTQYF. In DNA form, the CDR3 reads TGTGCCAGCAGCTTAGAGAGTTTAGCCCACACAGATACGCAGTATTTT.

V gene TRBV5-1 combines with J gene TRBJ2-5, with a possible D match to TRBD2 (6 bases). Germline V gene data show CDR1 as SGHRS and CDR2 as YFSETQ. The V end was cut by 2 bases, the J end by 1 base, with 15 bases between. The CDR3 is 16 residues long. The CDR3 DNA reads TGCGCCAGCAGCTTCTACGGCGGGGCACTCCAAGAGACCCAGTACTTC. As protein: CASSFYGGALQETQYF.